Following are 3 T cell receptor beta chains from one sample sequenced in a study of T cell repertoires in cytomegalovirus infection (dated by TCRdb to about 2019). Instrument used: Illumina HiSeq 1500. TCRdb reanalyzed the raw reads on its own, using fastp at Q25 for trimming and MiXCR for clone calling, and kept in-frame beta chains. Each CDR3 protein appears once, grouped with its most common genes and DNA. The sample includes under 500,000 distinct CDR3 sequences, with under 45% observed a single time. Approximately 40% of the sample is taken by the ten largest. These TCRs are of unknown antigen specificity. Taken with the paper, the label for treatment or condition translates to: in vitro stimulation with specific CMV peptide epitopes to enrich CMV-specific T cells. The specimen comprised cultured PBMCs, sampled from culture after CMV antigen stimulation. The receptor set was obtained from a human donor in good health (CMV status not recorded). Some clones in this sample may be carry-over from other donors' samples.

The chain links TRBV7-6 to TRBJ2-7; 7 bases align to TRBD2. The CDR3 runs to 15 residues. Trimming took 7 bases from V and 1 from J; bases not matched to a gene: 10. Germline lookup yields CDR1 SGHVS and CDR2 FNYEAQ. CDR3 region: CASTAGGGGSYEQYF. The CDR3 coding sequence is TGTGCCAGCACCGCTGGGGGGGGTGGGTCCTACGAGCAGTACTTC.

V is TRBV11-3 and J is TRBJ2-3; unclear D gene. CDR1 SGHNT and CDR2 YENEEA come from the germline V gene. The CDR3 extends over 14 amino acids. The V and J ends lost 1 base and 0 bases respectively, with 5 bases between them. CDR3 coding DNA: TGTGCCAGCAGCTTAGCTTACAGCACAGATACGCAGTATTTT. Translation gives CASSLAYSTDTQYF. The whole variable domain, remainder taken from reference TRBV11-3 and TRBJ2-3, is EAGVVQSPRYKIIEKKQPVAFWCNPISGHNTLYWYLQNLGQGPELLIRYENEEAVDDSQLPKDRFSAERLKGVDSTLKIQPAELGDSAVYLCASSLAYSTDTQYFGPGTRLTVL.

Ten or more counts support this clonotype. The chain employs TRBV10-3 and TRBJ2-1, with D tentatively TRBD2 (7 bases). CDR1 ENHRY and CDR2 SYGVKD come from the germline V gene. This CDR3 is built from 18 residues. The V and J ends lost 3 bases and 0 bases respectively, with 18 bases between them. DNA of the CDR3: TGTGCCATCAGTGACAAGGGGGGGCGGGGGTACTCCTACAATGAGCAGTTCTTC. Translating it yields CAISDKGGRGYSYNEQFF.